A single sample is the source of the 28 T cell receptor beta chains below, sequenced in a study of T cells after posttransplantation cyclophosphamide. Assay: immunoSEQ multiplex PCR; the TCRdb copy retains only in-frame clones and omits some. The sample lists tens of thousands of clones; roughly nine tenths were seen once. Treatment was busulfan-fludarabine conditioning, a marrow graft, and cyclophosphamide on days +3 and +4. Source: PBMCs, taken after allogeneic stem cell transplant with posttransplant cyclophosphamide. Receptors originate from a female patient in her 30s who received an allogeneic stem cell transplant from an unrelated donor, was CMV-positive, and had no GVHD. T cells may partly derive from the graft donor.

CDR3 nucleotides: TGTGCCAGCAGTCCTGGGGGGGGACAGGGGACCACCGGGGAGCTGTTTTTT. It yields the protein CASSPGGGQGTTGELFF. The chain is built from TRBV28 and TRBJ2-2; 10 bases match TRBD1. The J segment lost 4 bases and the V segment lost 5 bases, leaving 10 bases of the junction unmatched. CDR1 and CDR2 (germline): MDHEN, SYDVKM. This CDR3 region has 17 residues.

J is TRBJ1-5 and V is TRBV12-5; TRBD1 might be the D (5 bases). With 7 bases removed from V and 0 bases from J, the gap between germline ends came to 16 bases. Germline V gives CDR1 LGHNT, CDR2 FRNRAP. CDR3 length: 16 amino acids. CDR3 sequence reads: CASAKDGQGSNQPQHF. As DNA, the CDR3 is TGTGCTAGTGCTAAAGACGGGCAGGGTAGCAATCAGCCCCAGCATTTT.

DNA of the CDR3: TGTGCCAGTGGCCGTGACAGGGGTTACGAGCAGTACTTC. Its protein is CASGRDRGYEQYF. This chain joins TRBV19 and TRBJ2-7, with 8 bases matching TRBD1. The CDR3 is 13 residues long. Germline CDR1 reads LNHDA; CDR2 reads SQIVND (reference sequence). V lost 8 bases to trimming and J lost 4 bases; unmatched junction nucleotides: 7.

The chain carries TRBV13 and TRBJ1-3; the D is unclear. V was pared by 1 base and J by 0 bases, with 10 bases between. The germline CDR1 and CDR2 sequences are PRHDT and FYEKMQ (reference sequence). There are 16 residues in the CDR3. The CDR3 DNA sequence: TGTGCCAGCAGCTTAGTCAGCGCATTCTCTGGAAACACCATATATTTT. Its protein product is CASSLVSAFSGNTIYF. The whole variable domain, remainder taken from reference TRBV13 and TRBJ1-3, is AAGVIQSPRHLIKEKRETATLKCYPIPRHDTVYWYQQGPGQDPQFLISFYEKMQSDKGSIPDRFSAQQFSDYHSELNMSSLELGDSALYFCASSLVSAFSGNTIYFGEGSWLTVV.

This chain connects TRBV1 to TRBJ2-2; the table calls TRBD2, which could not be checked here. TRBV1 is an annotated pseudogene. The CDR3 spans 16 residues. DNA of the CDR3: TGCACCAGCAGCCATTGTGCGGGGGCGGGCACCGGGGAGCTGTTTTTT. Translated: CTSSHCAGAGTGELFF.

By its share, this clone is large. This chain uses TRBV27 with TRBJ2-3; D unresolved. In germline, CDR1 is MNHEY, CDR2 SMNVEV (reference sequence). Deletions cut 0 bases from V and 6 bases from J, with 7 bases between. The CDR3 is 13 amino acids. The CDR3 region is CASSLSRPDTQYF. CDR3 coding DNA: TGTGCCAGCAGTTTATCCCGTCCGGATACGCAGTATTTT.

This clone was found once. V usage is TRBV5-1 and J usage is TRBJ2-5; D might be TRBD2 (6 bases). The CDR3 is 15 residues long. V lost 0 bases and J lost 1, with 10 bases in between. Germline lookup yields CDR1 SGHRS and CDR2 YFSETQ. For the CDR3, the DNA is TGCGCCAGCAGCTTGGTTCGGGGACTCCAAGAGACCCAGTACTTC. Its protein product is CASSLVRGLQETQYF.

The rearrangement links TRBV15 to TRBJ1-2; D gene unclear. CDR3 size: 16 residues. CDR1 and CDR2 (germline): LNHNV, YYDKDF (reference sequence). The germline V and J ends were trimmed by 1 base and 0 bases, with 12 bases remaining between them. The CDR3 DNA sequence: TGTGCCACCAGCAGAGGGGGAGGACCTACTAACTATGGCTACACCTTC. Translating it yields CATSRGGGPTNYGYTF. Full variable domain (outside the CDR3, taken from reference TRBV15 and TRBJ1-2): DAMVIQNPRYQVTQFGKPVTLSCSQTLNHNVMYWYQQKSSQAPKLLFHYYDKDFNNEADTPDNFQSRRPNTSFCFLDIRSPGLGDTAMYLCATSRGGGPTNYGYTFGSGTRLTVV.

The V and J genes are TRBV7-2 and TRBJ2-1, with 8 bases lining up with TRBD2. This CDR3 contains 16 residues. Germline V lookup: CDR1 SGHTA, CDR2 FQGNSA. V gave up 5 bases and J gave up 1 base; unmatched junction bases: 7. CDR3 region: CASSNRGGLSYNEQFF. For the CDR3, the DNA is TGTGCCAGCAGCAACCGGGGGGGCTTATCCTACAATGAGCAGTTCTTC.

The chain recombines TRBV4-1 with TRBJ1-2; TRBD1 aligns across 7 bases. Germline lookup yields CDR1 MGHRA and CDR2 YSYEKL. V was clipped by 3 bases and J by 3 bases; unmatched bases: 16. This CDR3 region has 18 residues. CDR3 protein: CASSHPPKDRLHHYGYTF. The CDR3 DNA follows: TGCGCCAGCAGCCATCCGCCCAAGGACAGGCTCCATCACTATGGCTACACCTTC.

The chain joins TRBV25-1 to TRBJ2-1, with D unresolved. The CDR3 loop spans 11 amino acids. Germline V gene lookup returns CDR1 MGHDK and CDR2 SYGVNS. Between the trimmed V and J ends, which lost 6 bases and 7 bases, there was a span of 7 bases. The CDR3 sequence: CASRKENEQFF. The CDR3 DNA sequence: TGTGCCAGCAGAAAAGAGAATGAGCAGTTCTTC.

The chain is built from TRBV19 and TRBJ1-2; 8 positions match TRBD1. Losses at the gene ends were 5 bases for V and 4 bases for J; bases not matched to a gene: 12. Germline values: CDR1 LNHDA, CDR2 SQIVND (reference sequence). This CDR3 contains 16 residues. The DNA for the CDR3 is TGTGCCAGTAGTCCCCCCCCCGGGACAGGAGTCTATGGCTACACCTTC. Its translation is CASSPPPGTGVYGYTF.

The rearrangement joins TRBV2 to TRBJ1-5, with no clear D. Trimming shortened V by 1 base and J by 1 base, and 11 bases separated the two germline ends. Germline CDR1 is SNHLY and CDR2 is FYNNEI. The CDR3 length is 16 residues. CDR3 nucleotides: TGTGCCAGCAGTGAAGAGACAATTATAAGCAATCAGCCCCAGCATTTT. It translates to CASSEETIISNQPQHF. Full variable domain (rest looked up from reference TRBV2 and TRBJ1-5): EPEVTQTPSHQVTQMGQEVILRCVPISNHLYFYWYRQILGQKVEFLVSFYNNEISEKSEIFDDQFSVERPDGSNFTLKIRSTKLEDSAMYFCASSEETIISNQPQHFGDGTRLSIL.

The CDR3 reads CASSLSLGGEGYTF. The CDR3 DNA reads as TGCGCCAGCAGCTTGAGCTTAGGGGGTGAGGGCTACACCTTC. The V gene is TRBV5-1, the J gene TRBJ1-2; D is perhaps TRBD1 (6 bases). Germline CDR1 SGHRS, CDR2 YFSETQ. CDR3 length: 14 amino acids. Trimming removed 1 base from V and 8 bases from J, with 15 bases in between.

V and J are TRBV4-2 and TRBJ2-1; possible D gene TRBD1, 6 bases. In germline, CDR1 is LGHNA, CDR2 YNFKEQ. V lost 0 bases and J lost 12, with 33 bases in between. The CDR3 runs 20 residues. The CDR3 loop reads CASSQDLGIRGTTGAIGQFF. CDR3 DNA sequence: TGTGCCAGCAGCCAAGATCTGGGTATTAGGGGGACCACAGGTGCCATAGGGCAGTTCTTC.

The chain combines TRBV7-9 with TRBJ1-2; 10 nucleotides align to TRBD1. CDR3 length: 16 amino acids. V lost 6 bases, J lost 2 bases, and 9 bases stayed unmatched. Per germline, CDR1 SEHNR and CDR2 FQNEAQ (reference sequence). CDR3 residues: CASSRQGARVNYGYTF. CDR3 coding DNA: TGTGCCAGCAGTCGACAGGGGGCGCGGGTCAACTATGGCTACACCTTC. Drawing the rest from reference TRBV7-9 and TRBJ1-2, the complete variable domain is DTGVSQNPRHKITKRGQNVTFRCDPISEHNRLYWYRQTLGQGPEFLTYFQNEAQLEKSRLLSDRFSAERPKGSFSTLEIQRTEQGDSAMYLCASSRQGARVNYGYTFGSGTRLTVV.

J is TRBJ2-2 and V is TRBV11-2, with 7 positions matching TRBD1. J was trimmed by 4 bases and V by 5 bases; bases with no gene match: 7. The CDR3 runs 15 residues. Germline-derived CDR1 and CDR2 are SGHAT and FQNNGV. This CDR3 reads CASSLGAGGTGELFF. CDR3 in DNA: TGTGCCAGCAGCCTCGGCGCAGGGGGCACCGGGGAGCTGTTTTTT.

Written as DNA, the CDR3 is TGCGCCAGCAGCCAAGATCCCGGGACAGTTGCGGTTGGGGCCAACGTCCTGACTTTC. Translating gives CASSQDPGTVAVGANVLTF. The chain employs TRBV4-1 and TRBJ2-6, with TRBD1 matching 7 bases. This CDR3 spans 19 amino acids. Germline CDR1 MGHRA, CDR2 YSYEKL. Unmatched junction bases numbered 11, after V lost 0 bases and J lost 3 bases.

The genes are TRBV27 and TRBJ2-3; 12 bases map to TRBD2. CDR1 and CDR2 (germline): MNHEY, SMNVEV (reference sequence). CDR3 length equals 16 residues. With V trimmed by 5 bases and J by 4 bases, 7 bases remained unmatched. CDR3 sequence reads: CASSPRTSGDPDTQYF. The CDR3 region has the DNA TGTGCCAGCAGTCCCCGGACTAGCGGGGATCCAGATACGCAGTATTTT.

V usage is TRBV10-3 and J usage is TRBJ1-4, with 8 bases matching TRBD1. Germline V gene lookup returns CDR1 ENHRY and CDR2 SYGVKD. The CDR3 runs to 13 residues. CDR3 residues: CATHGTGREKLFF. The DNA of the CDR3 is TGTGCAACACATGGGACAGGAAGGGAAAAACTGTTTTTT.

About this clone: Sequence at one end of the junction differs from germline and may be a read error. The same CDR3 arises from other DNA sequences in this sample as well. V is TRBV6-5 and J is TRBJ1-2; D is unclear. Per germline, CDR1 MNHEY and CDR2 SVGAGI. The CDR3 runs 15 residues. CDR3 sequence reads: CASSYSRGTNYGYTF. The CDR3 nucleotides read TGCGCCAGCAGTTACTCTCGGGGAACTAACTATGGCTACACCTTC.

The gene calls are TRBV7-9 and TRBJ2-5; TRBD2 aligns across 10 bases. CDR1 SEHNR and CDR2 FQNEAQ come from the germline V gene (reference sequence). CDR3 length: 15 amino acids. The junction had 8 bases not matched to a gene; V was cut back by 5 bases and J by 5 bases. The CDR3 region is CASSHGLAVVETQYF. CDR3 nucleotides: TGTGCCAGCAGCCACGGACTAGCGGTGGTGGAGACCCAGTACTTC.

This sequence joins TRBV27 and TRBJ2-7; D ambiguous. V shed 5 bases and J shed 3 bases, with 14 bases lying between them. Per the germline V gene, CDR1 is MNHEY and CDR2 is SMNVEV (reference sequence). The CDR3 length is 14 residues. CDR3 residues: CASSQTPDVYEQYF. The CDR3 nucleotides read TGTGCCAGCAGTCAGACACCGGATGTCTACGAGCAGTACTTC.

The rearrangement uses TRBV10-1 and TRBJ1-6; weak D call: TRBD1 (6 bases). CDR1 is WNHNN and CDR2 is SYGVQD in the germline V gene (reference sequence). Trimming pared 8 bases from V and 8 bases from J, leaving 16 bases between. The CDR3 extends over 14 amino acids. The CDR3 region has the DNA TGCGCCAGCTCAGAGGGGGGGGAGTATTCACCCCTCCACTTT. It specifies CASSEGGEYSPLHF.

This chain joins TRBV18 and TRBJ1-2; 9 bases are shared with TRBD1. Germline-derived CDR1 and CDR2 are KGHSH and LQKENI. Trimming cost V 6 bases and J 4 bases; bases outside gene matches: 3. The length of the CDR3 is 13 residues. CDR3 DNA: TGTGCCAGCTCCCAGGGACAGGGCTATGGCTACACCTTC. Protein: CASSQGQGYGYTF.

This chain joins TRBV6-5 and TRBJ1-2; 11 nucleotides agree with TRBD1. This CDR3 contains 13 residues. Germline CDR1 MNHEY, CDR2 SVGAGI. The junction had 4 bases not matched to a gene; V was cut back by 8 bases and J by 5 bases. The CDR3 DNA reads TGTGCCAGCGGAAGGGACAGGGGGTATGGCTACACCTTC. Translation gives CASGRDRGYGYTF.

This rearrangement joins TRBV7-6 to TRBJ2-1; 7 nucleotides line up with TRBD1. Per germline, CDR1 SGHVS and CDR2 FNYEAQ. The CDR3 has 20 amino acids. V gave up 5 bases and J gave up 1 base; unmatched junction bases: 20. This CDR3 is CASSPMFNPDRIGSYNEQFF. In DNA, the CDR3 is TGTGCCAGCAGCCCCATGTTCAACCCGGACAGGATAGGTTCCTACAATGAGCAGTTCTTC.

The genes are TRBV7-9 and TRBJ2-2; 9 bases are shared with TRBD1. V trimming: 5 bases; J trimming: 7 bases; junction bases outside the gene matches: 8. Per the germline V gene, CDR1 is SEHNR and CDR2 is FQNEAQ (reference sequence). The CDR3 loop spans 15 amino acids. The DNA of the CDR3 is TGTGCCAGCAGCACGGGACAGGGCGACAGCGGGGAGCTGTTTTTT. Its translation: CASSTGQGDSGELFF.